The clone carrying this TCR beta chain was detected only a few times. Its antigen is still unknown. This record comes from a study of beta chain features in type 1 diabetes. Of the isolated RNA, all was reverse transcribed, and so the sequenced material was expressed TCRB transcripts. This table comes from immunoSEQ multiplex PCR, and its TCRdb copy is limited to in-frame clones, with some not included. In the table there are approximately 280,000 clones, approximately 15% of which are singletons. Study-level results: Patients with Type 1 diabetes showed moderately but significantly shorter TCRB CDR3s in all four CD4+ subsets.

This CDR3 contains 13 residues. V lost 2 bases, J lost 5 bases, and 11 bases lay in between. Germline V gene data show CDR1 as SGHRS and CDR2 as YFSETQ. The sequenced sample was naive CD4+ T cells from blood. The rearrangement uses TRBV5-1 and TRBJ2-7; tentatively, D is TRBD1 (5 bases). This sequence was found in a man aged 18 to 30 with type 1 diabetes. CDR3 amino acids: CASSLIGANEQYF. The CDR3, as DNA: TGCGCCAGCAGCTTAATAGGGGCTAACGAGCAGTACTTC.